This TCR beta chain comes out of a study of beta chain features in type 1 diabetes. Broader study findings: These data did not resolve whether HLA type affects TCRB rearrangement. Sequencing from cDNA could over-represent high-TCR-expressing cells. PCR may have favored shorter templates equally in patients and controls.

Every isolated RNA sample was fully reverse transcribed, so sequencing captured expressed TCRB transcripts. TCRdb's table, derived via immunoSEQ multiplex PCR, lists solely in-frame clones and lacks some. The profile shows tens of thousands of clones, 30% to 40% of them singletons. Every participating donor gave one draw, a heparinised blood sample averaging approximately 120 mL. Regarding this clone: Its antigen is unidentified.

This TCR came from a young woman in good health. The specimen was stem cell memory CD4+ T cells from blood.

CDR3 sequence (DNA): TGTGCCAGCAAGACTAGCGGGTACGAGCAGTACTTC. This encodes CASKTSGYEQYF. The J gene is TRBJ2-7, the V gene TRBV2; 10 positions match TRBD2. J was trimmed by 4 bases and V by 7 bases; bases with no gene match: 1. Looked up from germline, CDR1 is SNHLY and CDR2 is FYNNEI. This CDR3 has 12 residues. The full variable domain, in which reference TRBV2 and TRBJ2-7 provide the parts outside the CDR3, is EPEVTQTPSHQVTQMGQEVILRCVPISNHLYFYWYRQILGQKVEFLVSFYNNEISEKSEIFDDQFSVERPDGSNFTLKIRSTKLEDSAMYFCASKTSGYEQYFGPGTRLTVT.